This T cell receptor beta chain emerged from a study of cytomegalovirus exposure and HLA in healthy donors. Study-level points and caveats: Using the classifier, cytomegalovirus status was reportedly diagnosed with high specificity and sensitivity. Follow-up analysis later connected one missense variant in DCLRE1C with trimming of TCR beta V- and J-genes.

The CDR3 loop spans 15 amino acids. Germline V gene data show CDR1 as ENHRY and CDR2 as SYGVKD. About this clone itself: Its specificity is not known. One junction end does not reproduce the germline sequence, and a read error may be involved.

PCR involved 60 Vbeta and 13 Jbeta primers. Produced via immunoSEQ multiplex PCR; TCRdb's table is partial and in-frame only. The sample contains 140,000 to 150,000 clones, approximately 88% of which appear only once. Sample: PBMCs. This TCR was sampled from a woman aged 40 to 55 in good health and CMV-seronegative. The rearrangement joins TRBV10-3 to TRBJ1-5, with TRBD1 identical over 7 bases. CDR3 residues: CASSYAGQDNQPQHF. The CDR3 nucleotides read TGTGCCAGCAGTTACGCCGGACAGGACAATCAGCCCCAGCATTTT.